There are a few counts of the clone carrying this T cell receptor beta chain. Its antigen is as yet unknown. TCR alpha and TCR beta cDNA libraries with sample barcodes and UMIs came from 5'RACE using constant-segment primers. TCRdb redid the calling of the 5' RACE reads with MiXCR, one entry per CDR3 protein. There are 250,000 to 350,000 distinct CDR3 sequences in the sample; approximately 19% occur only once, and roughly 21% lies in the top ten. This specimen belongs to a study of T-cell memory formation after mild COVID-19. Study conclusions and caveats: Later expanders leaned toward CD4+, whereas clones contracting from day 15 to 85 were balanced CD4/CD8. Shrinking CD4+ clones resided mostly in CM and EM, and CD8+ ones in EMRA. Pre-infection memory held some responding clones, suggesting pre-existing cross-reactive T cells responded.

The CDR3 is 15 residues long. V was clipped by 4 bases and J by 8 bases; unmatched bases: 7. Germline CDR1 reads SGHTA; CDR2 reads FQGNSA. This chain connects TRBV7-2 to TRBJ2-3; TRBD2 agrees at 12 bases. This TCR came from a man in his late teens or twenties who had mild COVID-19 (a few samples of this study predate the infection). Cell type and time point are not known. The material sequenced was PBMCs or a T cell subset sorted from them (not recorded which). The CDR3 DNA sequence: TGTGCCAGCAGCTCCCAGACTAGCGGGGGAGGTACGCAGTATTTT. It yields the protein CASSSQTSGGGTQYF. The whole variable domain, filled in from reference TRBV7-2 and TRBJ2-3, reads GAGVSQSPSNKVTEKGKDVELRCDPISGHTALYWYRQSLGQGLEFLIYFQGNSAPDKSGLPSDRFSAERTGGSVSTLTIQRTQQEDSAVYLCASSSQTSGGGTQYFGPGTRLTVL.